This entry lists 14 T cell receptor beta chains sequenced from one sample in a study of regulatory T cells in long-lasting Graves disease. Time point in this sample: newly diagnosed GD, antithyroid drugs for less than 3 months. There was RNA extracted from PBMCs, and the TCR library was made from it. Arm-PCR of CDR3 regions and iRepertoire HTBI primers were used to build TCR beta libraries. One entry per CDR3 protein results from TCRdb running MiXCR on the multiplex PCR reads. Of approximately 540,000 distinct CDR3 sequences listed, around 13% are singletons. These same records also appear under a second study, on T cells in Graves' hyperthyroidism and ophthalmopathy.

This material consisted of peripheral blood mononuclear cells (PBMCs), taken at new diagnosis, from a patient treated with antithyroid drugs. These receptors were collected from a woman in her twenties or thirties with Graves disease.

This clonotype was seen ten or more times. This sequence joins TRBV11-2 and TRBJ1-1; a possible D gene is TRBD1 (5 bases). With 3 bases removed from V and 4 bases from J, the gap between germline ends came to 15 bases. Germline CDR1 is SGHAT and CDR2 is FQNNGV. The CDR3 sequence is 15 residues long. CDR3 bases: TGTGCCAGCAGCTTCGGGAGGCAGGGCCCCACTGAAGCTTTCTTT. It specifies CASSFGRQGPTEAFF.

V and J are TRBV6-1 and TRBJ1-5; 12 positions match TRBD1. Unmatched junction bases numbered 11, after V lost 6 bases and J lost 2 bases. From germline, CDR1 is MNHNS and CDR2 SASEGT. The CDR3 has 18 amino acids. CDR3 bases: TGTGCCAGCAGGGGGACAGGGGGCTTTGGGGGGGGCAATCAGCCCCAGCATTTT. Amino acids: CASRGTGGFGGGNQPQHF.

The gene calls are TRBV18 and TRBJ1-1; no firm D call. CDR1 KGHSH and CDR2 LQKENI come from the germline V gene. V was trimmed by 3 bases and J by 1 base, leaving 12 bases between them. The CDR3 is 15 amino acids. CDR3 amino acids: CASSPNNGENTEAFF. The DNA of the CDR3 is TGTGCCAGCTCACCCAACAACGGGGAGAACACTGAAGCTTTCTTT. The entire variable domain, with the rest obtained from reference TRBV18 and TRBJ1-1, is as follows: NAGVMQNPRHLVRRRGQEARLRCSPMKGHSHVYWYRQLPEEGLKFMVYLQKENIIDESGMPKERFSAEFPKEGPSILRIQQVVRGDSAAYFCASSPNNGENTEAFFGQGTRLTVV.

J is TRBJ2-6 and V is TRBV29-1; either TRBD1 or TRBD2 may supply D (5 bases each). Germline V gene data show CDR1 as SQVTM and CDR2 as ANQGSEA. V dropped 4 bases and J dropped 7 bases, with 14 bases sitting between them. The CDR3 is 14 amino acids. CDR3 in amino acids: CSVVWGMSANVLTF. Here the CDR3 DNA reads TGCAGCGTTGTTTGGGGGATGAGCGCCAACGTCCTGACTTTC.

This clonotype occurred many times. The chain is built from TRBV6-1 and TRBJ2-2; possibly TRBD1 for D (6 bases). V dropped 5 bases and J dropped 2 bases, with 15 bases sitting between them. Germline lookup yields CDR1 MNHNS and CDR2 SASEGT. This CDR3 comprises 16 residues. CDR3 region: CASSTTGAPNTGELFF. CDR3 sequence (DNA): TGTGCCAGCAGTACGACAGGAGCTCCTAACACCGGGGAGCTGTTTTTT.

This clonotype was seen at least ten times. The DNA of the CDR3 is TGCGCCAGCAGCCAAGAACGGACCCGGGCCACCACTGAAGCTTTCTTT. Its protein is CASSQERTRATTEAFF. The chain combines TRBV4-1 with TRBJ1-1; D is ambiguous. This CDR3 is built from 16 residues. V gave up 0 bases and J gave up 4 bases, with 15 bases separating them. CDR1 and CDR2 from the germline V gene are MGHRA and YSYEKL.

This clonotype was detected many times. The chain recombines TRBV5-4 with TRBJ1-6, with 8 positions matching TRBD1. There are 15 residues in the CDR3. V dropped 2 bases and J dropped 7; count of bases not matched to a gene: 5. CDR1 is SGHNT, CDR2 YYREEE, per germline (reference sequence). The CDR3 loop is CASSFMTGANSPLHF. The DNA for the CDR3 is TGTGCCAGCAGCTTTATGACAGGGGCGAATTCACCCCTCCACTTT.

This clonotype was recorded many times. CDR3 DNA sequence: TGCAGTGCTAGCTTTTACGGGAACAGCGTCTACAATGAGCAGTTCTTC. Amino acid sequence: CSASFYGNSVYNEQFF. The chain combines TRBV20-1 with TRBJ2-1, with D tentatively TRBD2 (5 bases). The CDR3 has 16 amino acids. V was pared by 3 bases and J by 3 bases, with 18 bases between. In germline, CDR1 is DFQATT, CDR2 SNEGSKA (reference sequence).

V gene TRBV18 combines with J gene TRBJ1-5, with 12 nucleotides matching TRBD1. This CDR3 contains 16 residues. The V segment lost 2 bases and the J segment 6 bases; nucleotides outside the gene matches: 5. Germline V gene data show CDR1 as KGHSH and CDR2 as LQKENI. The CDR3 loop is CASSPGTGGFTQPQHF. The CDR3 DNA is TGTGCCAGCTCACCAGGGACAGGGGGCTTCACTCAGCCCCAGCATTTT.

This clonotype was counted only a few times. The CDR3 region has the DNA TGTGCCAGCAGCTTGGTCAGGGGGGTGGAGACCCAGTACTTC. This translates into CASSLVRGVETQYF. The chain joins TRBV5-6 to TRBJ2-5; D may be TRBD1 (7 bases). The CDR3 is 14 amino acids. Germline assignment: CDR1 SGHDT and CDR2 YYEEEE. With 0 bases removed from V and 5 bases from J, the gap between germline ends came to 11 bases.

V gene TRBV7-3 combines with J gene TRBJ2-1, with D possibly matching TRBD2 (7 bases). Germline CDR1 SGHTA, CDR2 FQGTGA. This CDR3 has 16 residues. V shed 2 bases and J shed 0 bases, with 11 bases lying between them. CDR3 sequence: CASSLPGGSSYNEQFF. The CDR3 DNA reads as TGTGCCAGCAGCTTACCGGGGGGCAGCTCCTACAATGAGCAGTTCTTC. The full variable domain, completed using reference TRBV7-3 and TRBJ2-1, is GAGVSQTPSNKVTEKGKYVELRCDPISGHTALYWYRQSLGQGPEFLIYFQGTGAADDSGLPNDRFFAVRPEGSVSTLKIQRTERGDSAVYLCASSLPGGSSYNEQFFGPGTRLTVL.

This clonotype has just a few counts. The V call is TRBV7-9, the J call TRBJ2-7; D is tentatively TRBD1 or TRBD2 (5 bases each). The CDR3 spans 16 residues. Trimming removed 5 bases at V and 6 bases at J, with 23 bases between. Germline V gene sequence: CDR1 SEHNR, CDR2 FQNEAQ (reference sequence). In DNA, the CDR3 is TGTGCCAGCAGCGCGTCAGGGAGTGGGGCATCGGGCGAGCAGTACTTC. Protein sequence: CASSASGSGASGEQYF.

In its sample, this clonotype was seen a few times. The chain couples TRBV2 to TRBJ2-2; D not certain. Trimming left V 4 bases short and J 1 base short, with 13 bases between. CDR3 length: 16 residues. The germline CDR1 and CDR2 sequences are SNHLY and FYNNEI. CDR3 sequence: CASSARERQNTGELFF. The CDR3 DNA is TGTGCCAGCAGTGCGCGTGAAAGACAGAACACCGGGGAGCTGTTTTTT.

The chain combines TRBV5-1 with TRBJ2-2, with TRBD2 matching over 9 bases. CDR1 SGHRS and CDR2 YFSETQ come from the germline V gene. The J segment lost 5 bases and the V segment lost 5 bases, leaving 7 bases of the junction unmatched. CDR3 length equals 15 residues. CDR3 in DNA: TGCGCCAGCAGTATAGCGGGAGTGGAAACCGGGGAGCTGTTTTTT. Translation gives CASSIAGVETGELFF.